The 13 T cell receptor beta chains below all came from one sample that was sequenced in a study of blood T cell repertoires in COVID-19. Clones were read by immunoSEQ multiplex PCR, and TCRdb kept only the in-frame ones, dropping some. The table includes around 140,000 clones, almost 80% detected once. Sample: PBMCs or T cells enriched from blood (not recorded which). These receptors all stem from a woman aged 45 to 65 who had recovered from COVID-19.

The chain couples TRBV29-1 to TRBJ1-5; maybe TRBD1 (5 bases). Trimming removed 1 base from V and 5 bases from J, with 12 bases in between. The germline CDR1 and CDR2 sequences are SQVTM and ANQGSEA. The CDR3 is 14 amino acids. The CDR3 bases are TGCAGCGTTGAAGTGGGGGGGACGGATCAGCCCCAGCATTTT. It encodes CSVEVGGTDQPQHF. The full variable domain, completed using reference TRBV29-1 and TRBJ1-5, is SAVISQKPSRDICQRGTSLTIQCQVDSQVTMMFWYRQQPGQSLTLIATANQGSEATYESGFVIDKFPISRPNLTFSTLTVSNMSPEDSSIYLCSVEVGGTDQPQHFGDGTRLSIL.

The chain employs TRBV9 and TRBJ1-1, with D perhaps TRBD1 (5 bases). CDR1 and CDR2 (germline): SGDLS, YYNGEE. The CDR3 consists of 14 residues. Trimming pared 2 bases from V and 5 bases from J, leaving 13 bases between. In nucleotides, the CDR3 is TGTGCCAGCAGCGTTCATTCTCGGGGGACTGAAGCTTTCTTT. This encodes CASSVHSRGTEAFF.

The chain combines TRBV7-3 with TRBJ2-7, with 9 bases lining up with TRBD1. Trimming removed 5 bases from V and 6 bases from J; junction bases left unmatched: 5. The CDR3 consists of 13 residues. Looked up from germline, CDR1 is SGHTA and CDR2 is FQGTGA. This CDR3 reads CASSRDRDGEQYF. In DNA, the CDR3 is TGTGCCAGCAGCCGGGACAGGGATGGCGAGCAGTACTTC.

The rearrangement uses TRBV4-1 and TRBJ1-5; 7 bases align to TRBD1. Per germline, CDR1 MGHRA and CDR2 YSYEKL. Losses at the gene ends were 1 base for V and 5 bases for J; bases not matched to a gene: 8. The CDR3 totals 16 residues. In DNA, the CDR3 is TGCGCCAGCAGCCAAGGGTTAGACAGGGTCGATCAGCCCCAGCATTTT. Translated: CASSQGLDRVDQPQHF.

CDR3 bases: TGTGCCAGCAGCTTAACGCGGGGGACATTCGGCTACACCTTC. Translation: CASSLTRGTFGYTF. V is TRBV7-9 and J is TRBJ1-2, with D possibly being TRBD1 (6 bases). V lost 2 bases to trimming and J lost 8 bases, with 15 bases between them. This CDR3 has 14 residues. Germline values: CDR1 SEHNR, CDR2 FQNEAQ (reference sequence).

J is TRBJ1-4 and V is TRBV28, with TRBD1 matching over 11 bases. Germline CDR1 MDHEN, CDR2 SYDVKM. The CDR3 loop spans 17 amino acids. V was pared by 6 bases and J by 8 bases, with 14 bases of the junction left unmatched. This CDR3 reads CASSHTGTGGGWEKLFF. DNA of the CDR3: TGTGCCAGCAGCCACACCGGGACAGGGGGAGGTTGGGAAAAACTGTTTTTT.

The genes are TRBV2 and TRBJ2-3, with 8 bases that match TRBD2. The CDR3 runs 18 residues. The germline CDR1 and CDR2 sequences are SNHLY and FYNNEI. Trimming removed 7 bases from V and 4 bases from J; junction bases left unmatched: 19. The CDR3 coding sequence is TGTGCCAGCACCACCCTCGGACCCCGGACTAGCAACTCAGATACGCAGTATTTT. The encoded protein is CASTTLGPRTSNSDTQYF.

This clone was seen only a few times. The chain recombines TRBV7-6 with TRBJ2-7, with 7 bases lining up with TRBD2. V was clipped by 1 base and J by 2 bases; unmatched bases: 8. Germline assignment: CDR1 SGHVS and CDR2 FNYEAQ. This CDR3 is 16 amino acids long. Here the CDR3 reads CASSLGVGSGAYEQYF. CDR3 DNA: TGTGCCAGCAGCTTAGGCGTCGGGAGCGGGGCCTACGAGCAGTACTTC.

V is TRBV7-9 and J is TRBJ1-2; D gene unclear. The CDR3 sequence is 13 residues long. The germline gives CDR1 SEHNR, CDR2 FQNEAQ (reference sequence). V was cut by 8 bases and J by 4 bases, with 14 bases left in between. CDR3 in amino acids: CASEGKGIYGYTF. In DNA form, the CDR3 reads TGTGCCAGCGAGGGAAAGGGAATCTATGGCTACACCTTC.

This clone has just a few counts. This rearrangement joins TRBV10-1 to TRBJ2-7; TRBD2 aligns across 10 bases. Germline V gene sequence: CDR1 WNHNN, CDR2 SYGVQD (reference sequence). The CDR3 is 15 residues long. Trimming at V came to 2 bases and at J to 4 bases, leaving 5 bases not matched to a gene. The CDR3 nucleotides are TGCGCCAGCAGTGAGCGGCTAGCGGGAGAATACGAGCAGTACTTC. Translated, it gives CASSERLAGEYEQYF.

The chain couples TRBV4-1 to TRBJ1-1; 7 bases match TRBD1. CDR1 and CDR2 (germline): MGHRA, YSYEKL. CDR3 size: 15 residues. Trimming removed 1 base from V and 5 bases from J; junction bases left unmatched: 7. The CDR3, as DNA: TGCGCCAGCAGCCAAGTGGAGGGGGCGCGGACTGAAGCTTTCTTT. It yields the protein CASSQVEGARTEAFF.

The chain links TRBV19 to TRBJ1-4; D is possibly TRBD1 (6 bases). Trimming stripped 2 bases from V and 0 bases from J, with 7 bases between. CDR3 length: 15 residues. Germline V lookup: CDR1 LNHDA, CDR2 SQIVND (reference sequence). CDR3 residues: CASSIRGTTNEKLFF. DNA of the CDR3: TGTGCCAGTAGTATAAGGGGGACAACTAATGAAAAACTGTTTTTT.

The V call is TRBV3-1 (or the pseudogene TRBV3-2), the J call TRBJ1-6; D unclear. CDR1 and CDR2 from the germline V gene are LGHDT and YNNKEL (reference sequence). V gave up 2 bases and J gave up 12 bases, with 5 bases separating them. CDR3 length equals 11 residues. CDR3 sequence reads: CASSQSGPLHF. The CDR3 bases are TGTGCCAGCAGCCAATCGGGACCCCTCCACTTT.